Sequencing of this T cell receptor (beta chain) was carried out in a study of neurological immune-mediated disorders. Study conclusions and caveats: CDR3 amino acid sequences of expanded clones were not shared across subjects, a result suggesting private repertoires in all groups.

The cDNA was synthesized by 5'RACE incorporating 10-nucleotide random UMIs. TCRdb independently ran MiXCR on the 5' RACE reads; one entry per CDR3 protein. This table has around 30,000 distinct CDR3 sequences, about 4% appearing once. This clonotype was seen at least ten times. Its target is unknown. V shed 1 base and J 5 bases; nucleotides not matched to a gene: 11. This CDR3 is 16 amino acids long. Germline CDR1 LGHNA, CDR2 YNFKEQ. The healthy controls volunteered at a blood bank in Maryland, USA. Specimen: CD4+ T cells from blood. The clonotype comes from a woman in her thirties or forties in good health. This chain uses TRBV4-2 with TRBJ2-7, with 7 bases identical to TRBD1. The CDR3 region has the DNA TGTGCCAGCAGCCAAGCCTCAGGGGGACCGGCCCACGAGCAGTACTTC. Encoded protein: CASSQASGGPAHEQYF.